A single sample gave rise to the 21 T cell receptor beta chains below, sequenced in a study of shared clonotypes between healthy human individuals. Generated by immunoSEQ multiplex PCR, the TCRdb table keeps only in-frame clones and is missing some. The sample holds some 630,000 clones, 72% seen once. The sample comprised memory CD4+ T cells sorted from blood. Subset reported: CD45RA-negative fraction. The receptors originated from a woman younger than 45 in good health.

A few counts support this clone. The chain links TRBV28 to TRBJ1-2; 8 bases align to TRBD1. The CDR3 length is 14 residues. Germline values: CDR1 MDHEN, CDR2 SYDVKM. Germline trimming cut 5 bases from V and 6 bases from J; bases unmatched to any gene: 8. DNA for the CDR3: TGTGCCAGCAGTGATTATGTGACAGGGGATGGCTACACCTTC. This encodes CASSDYVTGDGYTF.

The CDR3 DNA reads TGTGCCAGCAGAGCGCGGGACAGGGAGTGGGGTGAGCAGTTCTTC. This codes for CASRARDREWGEQFF. V and J are TRBV6-1 and TRBJ2-1, with 9 positions matching TRBD1. Germline V gives CDR1 MNHNS, CDR2 SASEGT. CDR3 length: 15 amino acids. V shed 6 bases and J 9 bases; nucleotides not matched to a gene: 12.

The chain links TRBV7-9 to TRBJ2-7; TRBD1 aligns across 12 bases. The ends lost 4 bases at V and 0 bases at J; junction bases unmatched: 4. The CDR3 has 16 residues. Germline values: CDR1 SEHNR, CDR2 FQNEAQ (reference sequence). CDR3 sequence: CASSSGDRGHSYEQYF. The CDR3 DNA is TGTGCCAGCAGCTCGGGGGACAGGGGGCACTCCTACGAGCAGTACTTC.

The rearrangement links TRBV5-1 to TRBJ2-1; the match to TRBD2 covers 12 bases. The length of the CDR3 is 14 residues. CDR1 and CDR2 from the germline V gene are SGHRS and YFSETQ. Trimming took 4 bases from V and 12 from J; bases not matched to a gene: 8. CDR3 amino acids: CASSIGTSGLGQFF. In nucleotides, the CDR3 is TGCGCCAGCAGCATAGGGACTAGCGGGCTGGGGCAGTTCTTC.

This chain links TRBV12-2 with TRBJ2-3; the table's D call TRBD1 went unverified against the DNA. TRBV12-2 is a pseudogene locus. The CDR3 totals 13 residues. The CDR3 DNA sequence: TGTGCAAGTCGCTCAGGCAGAAACGATACGCAGTATTTT. This encodes CASRSGRNDTQYF.

The CDR3 sequence: CASSVDNHGELFF. Written as DNA, the CDR3 is TGTGCCAGCAGCGTAGATAACCACGGGGAGCTGTTTTTT. The V gene is TRBV9, the J gene TRBJ2-2; D gene unclear. CDR3 length: 13 residues. The germline V and J ends were trimmed by 0 bases and 7 bases, with 7 bases remaining between them. The germline V gene has CDR1 SGDLS and CDR2 YYNGEE. Complete variable domain (other parts from reference TRBV9 and TRBJ2-2): DSGVTQTPKHLITATGQRVTLRCSPRSGDLSVYWYQQSLDQGLQFLIQYYNGEERAKGNILERFSAQQFPDLHSELNLSSLELGDSALYFCASSVDNHGELFFGEGSRLTVL.

This chain uses TRBV19 with TRBJ2-1; the match to TRBD2 covers 9 bases. J was trimmed by 8 bases and V by 7 bases; bases with no gene match: 12. The CDR3 totals 15 residues. Germline CDR1 and CDR2: LNHDA and SQIVND (reference sequence). The CDR3 DNA reads TGTGCCAGTAATACCCCGACTAGCGGCCGCCATGAGCAGTTCTTC. Translating gives CASNTPTSGRHEQFF.

J is TRBJ2-2 and V is TRBV6-1; perhaps D is TRBD1 or TRBD2 (5 bases each). CDR3 length: 16 amino acids. The V and J ends lost 3 bases and 3 bases respectively, with 14 bases between them. The germline CDR1 and CDR2 sequences are MNHNS and SASEGT. The CDR3: CASSDEGRWDTGELFF. The CDR3 bases are TGTGCCAGCAGTGATGAGGGGCGGTGGGACACCGGGGAGCTGTTTTTT.

This clone showed up just once. The genes are TRBV19 and TRBJ2-5, with D perhaps matching TRBD1 (8 bases). Deletions cut 6 bases from V and 5 bases from J, with 13 bases between. This CDR3 is 13 amino acids long. CDR1 is LNHDA and CDR2 is SQIVND in the germline V gene (reference sequence). The chain's CDR3 is CASSTQGGETQYF. The CDR3 nucleotides read TGTGCCAGTAGCACACAGGGGGGGGAGACCCAGTACTTC.

The chain links TRBV7-3 to TRBJ1-1; D gene uncertain. The CDR3 covers 13 residues. Trimming cost V 5 bases and J 0 bases, with 7 bases left between them. Germline assignment: CDR1 SGHTA and CDR2 FQGTGA. The CDR3 is CASSTTMNTEAFF. The DNA of the CDR3 is TGTGCCAGCAGCACAACAATGAACACTGAAGCTTTCTTT.

This clone has more than one count but fewer than ten. V is TRBV23-1 and J is TRBJ2-7; D possibly corresponds to TRBD1 (6 bases). TRBV23-1 is annotated as an ORF whose role is uncertain. The CDR3 spans 15 residues. V was cut by 2 bases and J by 3 bases, with 14 bases left in between. The CDR3 here is CASSQPRDIIYEQYF. The CDR3 DNA reads TGCGCCAGCAGTCAACCCAGGGACATCATCTACGAGCAGTACTTC.

Notes on this clone: With a much larger clone just one base away, this may be a read error. The chain employs TRBV25-1 and TRBJ2-7, with 11 positions matching TRBD2. CDR1 is MGHDK and CDR2 is SYGVNS in the germline V gene. This CDR3 has 14 residues. The V and J ends lost 4 bases and 2 bases, in that order; junction bases with no gene match: 1. The CDR3 loop reads CASSVAGGPYEQYF. CDR3 DNA sequence: TGTGCCAGCAGTGTAGCGGGAGGGCCCTACGAGCAGTACTTC.

This sequence joins TRBV7-8 and TRBJ2-1, with 13 bases fitting TRBD2. V lost 4 bases and J lost 10; bases outside the gene matches: 7. From germline, CDR1 is SGHVS and CDR2 FQNEAQ. The CDR3 covers 15 residues. The CDR3 region is CASSSGLAGVREQFF. CDR3 coding DNA: TGTGCCAGCAGCTCCGGACTAGCGGGAGTGCGGGAGCAGTTCTTC. The entire variable domain, with the rest obtained from reference TRBV7-8 and TRBJ2-1, is as follows: GAGVSQSPRYKVAKRGQDVALRCDPISGHVSLFWYQQALGQGPEFLTYFQNEAQLDKSGLPSDRFFAERPEGSVSTLKIQRTQQEDSAVYLCASSSGLAGVREQFFGPGTRLTVL.

This clone was picked up a small number of times. The chain uses TRBV30 and TRBJ2-5, with D maybe TRBD2 (6 bases). The J call is doubtful: the DNA matches TRBJ2-7 better. The CDR3 has 12 residues. The germline gives CDR1 GTSNPN, CDR2 SVGIG (reference sequence). The CDR3 loop is CAWSNGGYEQYF. The CDR3 coding sequence is TGTGCCTGGAGTAACGGGGGCTACGAGCAGTACTTC.

The rearrangement uses TRBV11-1 and TRBJ2-1, with D maybe TRBD2 (6 bases). The ends were cut back, 6 bases at V and 9 bases at J, with 21 bases in the middle. The CDR3 length is 15 residues. Germline V gives CDR1 SGHAT, CDR2 FQDESV (reference sequence). Here the CDR3 DNA reads TGTGCCAGCAGGGTAAGGGACTCACCGACGGGTGAGCAGTTCTTC. Protein sequence: CASRVRDSPTGEQFF. The full variable domain, rest sourced from reference TRBV11-1 and TRBJ2-1, is EAEVAQSPRYKITEKSQAVAFWCDPISGHATLYWYRQILGQGPELLVQFQDESVVDDSQLPKDRFSAERLKGVDSTLKIQPAELGDSAMYLCASRVRDSPTGEQFFGPGTRLTVL.

This clone was counted ten times or more. The rearrangement joins TRBV5-1 to TRBJ2-5; perhaps TRBD2 as D (6 bases). Deletions cut 1 base from V and 4 bases from J, with 14 bases between. The CDR3 spans 15 residues. Germline CDR1 SGHRS, CDR2 YFSETQ. In DNA form, the CDR3 reads TGCGCCAGCAGCTTGCTGGGACTGGGCGGAGAGACCCAGTACTTC. Protein: CASSLLGLGGETQYF.

The rearrangement joins TRBV19 to TRBJ2-5; no clear D. The CDR3 runs 14 residues. Germline-derived CDR1 and CDR2 are LNHDA and SQIVND (reference sequence). V gave up 2 bases and J gave up 4 bases, with 11 bases separating them. The chain's CDR3 is CASSILGPGETQYF. The CDR3 nucleotides read TGTGCCAGTAGTATACTAGGCCCGGGAGAGACCCAGTACTTC.

This chain links TRBV10-3 with TRBJ2-7; 10 nucleotides align to TRBD2. Germline assignment: CDR1 ENHRY and CDR2 SYGVKD. The length of the CDR3 is 15 residues. J gave up 5 bases and V 4 bases, and 8 bases lay outside the gene matches. CDR3 coding DNA: TGTGCCATCAGTGCCCCTCTAGCGGGAGTAAACGAGCAGTACTTC. It codes for CAISAPLAGVNEQYF.

The chain joins TRBV11-2 to TRBJ2-7; 7 positions agree with TRBD2. The CDR3 is made up of 12 amino acids. Looked up from germline, CDR1 is SGHAT and CDR2 is FQNNGV. V was clipped by 4 bases and J by 6 bases; unmatched bases: 3. CDR3 sequence: CASSWKRGEQYF. CDR3 in DNA: TGTGCCAGCAGCTGGAAGCGGGGCGAGCAGTACTTC.

J is TRBJ1-5 and V is TRBV28, with a weak D call TRBD1 (6 bases). This CDR3 has 15 amino acids. Trimming removed 3 bases at V and 1 base at J, with 10 bases between. CDR1 is MDHEN and CDR2 is SYDVKM in the germline V gene. The CDR3 bases are TGTGCCAGCAGTTTGCCGGGGACAAGCAATCAGCCCCAGCATTTT. It translates to CASSLPGTSNQPQHF.

The V gene is TRBV5-5, the J gene TRBJ1-2; 7 bases fit TRBD1. The CDR3 is 14 amino acids. Germline V gene sequence: CDR1 SGHKS, CDR2 YYEKEE (reference sequence). Trimming took 2 bases from V and 3 from J; bases not matched to a gene: 4. The CDR3 reads CASSFLTGDYGYTF. The CDR3 DNA reads as TGTGCCAGCAGCTTTTTAACAGGGGACTATGGCTACACCTTC.